This T cell receptor beta chain derives from a study of blood T cells in healthy people across ages. A second PCR, run for roughly 7 to 11 cycles, used a sample-barcoded 5' primer plus a J-beta primer mix. Every cDNA molecule bore a tag from a template-switch adaptor containing 12 random nucleotides. Each CDR3 protein gets one entry after TCRdb re-called the 5' RACE reads with MiXCR. The sample lists about 580,000 distinct CDR3 sequences, 40% to 50% occurring once. The CDR3 totals 16 residues. Germline V gives CDR1 SGHTA, CDR2 FQGNSA. V shed 5 bases and J shed 0 bases, with 14 bases lying between them.

Sequences were obtained from blood. The TCR comes from an elderly man in good health. The J gene is TRBJ1-3, the V gene TRBV7-2; D uncertain. This CDR3 reads CASSVSMPYSGNTIYF. The CDR3 nucleotides are TGTGCCAGCAGCGTCAGTATGCCCTACTCTGGAAACACCATATATTTT.